These T cell receptor beta chains were read from a single sample in a study of CD8 T cells in Susac syndrome. TCRdb passed the immunoSEQ multiplex PCR reads through MiXCR, listing each CDR3 protein once. The sample includes under 200,000 distinct CDR3 sequences, 90% to 95% of them seen just once. Material for sequencing was CD4+ T cells from PBMCs. These receptors came from a human donor in good health. The CDR3 runs from the conserved cysteine through the conserved F or W. A D gene is named only where the DNA matches it firmly. The size field is filled for only some rows; it gives once, few, many or a size class.

NA	NA	17	TRBV4-2	TRBJ2-1	CASSLSQGGSSYNEQFF	TGTGCCAGCAGCCTATCCCAGGGGGGAAGCTCCTACAATGAGCAGTTCTTC
NA	NA	13	TRBV20-1	TRBJ2-7	CSADSLTNYEQYF	TGCAGTGCCGACAGTCTTACCAACTACGAGCAGTACTTC
TRBD1	once	14	TRBV12-3/TRBV12-4	TRBJ1-2	CASSQGQGAYGYTF	TGTGCCAGCAGTCAAGGACAGGGGGCCTATGGCTACACCTTC
TRBD2	few	15	TRBV5-1	TRBJ2-5	CASSLSSGRAVERDF	TGCGCCAGCAGCCTTTCTAGCGGGAGGGCCGTGGAGAGGGACTTC
TRBD1	NA	14	TRBV20-1	TRBJ2-7	CSAFKQGDINEQYF	TGCAGTGCTTTTAAGCAGGGGGATATCAACGAGCAGTACTTC
NA	NA	16	TRBV6-2/TRBV6-3	TRBJ1-5	CASSYRAGAVNQPQHF	TGTGCCAGCAGTTACCGGGCAGGGGCGGTCAATCAGCCCCAGCATTTT
TRBD2	NA	16	TRBV6-2/TRBV6-3	TRBJ2-3	CASPPAGLVDVDTQYF	TGTGCCAGCCCCCCGGCCGGACTAGTCGATGTCGATACGCAGTATTTT
NA	NA	15	TRBV20-1	TRBJ1-5	CSAHPGRLSNQPQHF	TGCAGTGCCCACCCCGGGCGGCTTAGCAATCAGCCCCAGCATTTT
TRBD1	once	16	TRBV24-1	TRBJ1-1	CATSDRTPGGFTEAFF	TGTGCCACCAGCGACCGCACCCCAGGGGGCTTCACTGAAGCTTTCTTT
NA	NA	15	TRBV7-2	TRBJ2-4	CASNIQGLAKNIQYF	TGTGCCAGCAACATACAGGGCTTAGCCAAAAACATTCAGTACTTC
TRBD2	NA	13	TRBV30	TRBJ2-1	CAWRLAGTNEQFF	TGTGCCTGGAGATTAGCGGGAACCAATGAGCAGTTCTTC
NA	NA	12	TRBV1	TRBJ2-7	CTSSRRAPEQYF	TGCACCAGCAGCCGAAGGGCTCCGGAGCAGTACTTC
NA	NA	15	TRBV5-4	TRBJ1-2	CASSLAQQLNYGYTF	TGTGCCAGCAGCTTGGCGCAACAACTGAACTATGGCTACACCTTC
NA	NA	13	TRBV4-1	TRBJ2-7	CASSQDPDYEQYF	TGCGCCAGCAGCCAAGATCCCGACTACGAGCAGTACTTC
NA	NA	14	TRBV29-1	TRBJ1-2	CSVEADSTNYGYTF	TGCAGCGTTGAAGCGGACAGTACTAACTATGGCTACACCTTC
NA	NA	12	TRBV6-2/TRBV6-3	TRBJ1-2	CASSYVRYGYTF	TGTGCCAGCAGTTACGTGCGATATGGCTACACCTTC
NA	NA	16	TRBV9	TRBJ2-3	CASSVQGRTGTDTQYF	TGTGCCAGCAGCGTTCAGGGAAGGACTGGCACAGATACGCAGTATTTT
NA	NA	14	TRBV5-1	TRBJ1-1	CASSLAWTETEAFF	TGCGCCAGCAGCTTGGCCTGGACGGAAACTGAAGCTTTCTTT
NA	NA	13	TRBV6-6	TRBJ2-3	CASSYGSTDTQYF	TGTGCCAGCAGTTATGGGAGCACAGATACGCAGTATTTT
NA	NA	12	TRBV19	TRBJ2-2	CASSIQSGELFF	TGTGCCAGTAGTATCCAGTCCGGGGAGCTGTTTTTT
TRBD1	NA	15	TRBV20-1	TRBJ2-3	CSAPRGRGSPDTQYF	TGCAGTGCCCCCAGGGGGCGCGGCTCCCCAGATACGCAGTATTTT
NA	NA	14	TRBV12-3/TRBV12-4	TRBJ1-6	CASSLGRMNSPLHF	TGTGCCAGCAGTCTGGGACGGATGAATTCACCCCTCCACTTT
NA	NA	15	TRBV10-3	TRBJ1-2	CAISESDRTNYGYTF	TGTGCCATCAGTGAATCCGACAGGACTAACTATGGCTACACCTTC
NA	NA	12	TRBV29-1	TRBJ1-2	CSVQIRGVGYTF	TGCAGCGTCCAGATCCGGGGGGTTGGCTACACCTTC
NA	NA	16	TRBV9	TRBJ2-1	CASSVDQGGRFNEQFF	TGTGCCAGCAGCGTAGATCAGGGGGGGAGGTTCAATGAGCAGTTCTTC
NA	NA	13	TRBV29-1	TRBJ1-4	CSARTATNEKLFF	TGCAGCGCCCGGACAGCAACTAATGAAAAACTGTTTTTT
NA	NA	14	TRBV20-1	TRBJ2-1	CSARRVSGSWEQFF	TGCAGTGCCCGGCGGGTGAGCGGGTCTTGGGAGCAGTTCTTC
TRBD2	NA	17	TRBV12-3/TRBV12-4	TRBJ2-1	CASSGLTSGYSYNEQFF	TGTGCCAGCAGCGGACTGACTAGCGGCTACTCCTACAATGAGCAGTTCTTC
TRBD1	NA	13	TRBV24-1	TRBJ1-1	CATRDRGRTEAFF	TGTGCCACCAGGGACAGGGGTCGCACTGAAGCTTTCTTT
NA	NA	14	TRBV20-1	TRBJ1-1	CSARVPPTNTEAFF	TGCAGTGCTAGAGTCCCCCCGACGAACACTGAAGCTTTCTTT
TRBD1	NA	14	TRBV24-1	TRBJ2-5	CATSDFGQGKTQYF	TGTGCCACCAGTGACTTCGGACAGGGGAAGACCCAGTACTTC
NA	NA	14	TRBV5-5	TRBJ2-6	CASSLPGGANVLTF	TGTGCCAGCAGCCTCCCCGGCGGGGCCAACGTCCTGACTTTC
NA	NA	8	TRBV29-1	TRBJ1-1	CSVGKAFF	TGCAGCGTGGGGAAAGCTTTCTTT
NA	NA	15	TRBV6-1	TRBJ2-5	CASSEFLGNQETQYF	TGTGCCAGCAGTGAATTCCTGGGAAACCAAGAGACCCAGTACTTC
NA	NA	12	TRBV5-1	TRBJ2-1	CASSGTSHEQFF	TGCGCCAGCAGCGGAACTTCGCATGAGCAGTTCTTC
NA	NA	14	TRBV15	TRBJ2-1	CATSRGLPYNEQFF	TGTGCCACCAGCAGGGGACTTCCCTACAATGAGCAGTTCTTC
NA	NA	11	TRBV11-2	TRBJ1-4	CASSKARLLFF	TGTGCCAGCAGCAAGGCGCGGCTTCTGTTTTTT
TRBD1	NA	17	TRBV6-1	TRBJ2-3	CASSEAGGQGYTDTQYF	TGTGCCAGCAGTGAAGCGGGAGGACAGGGATACACAGATACGCAGTATTTT
NA	once	16	TRBV4-1	TRBJ2-2	CASSKMTSTNTGELFF	TGCGCCAGCAGCAAGATGACTAGTACGAACACCGGGGAGCTGTTTTTT
TRBD2	NA	15	TRBV28	TRBJ2-1	CASSITSDPGNEQFF	TGTGCCAGCAGTATTACTAGCGACCCCGGGAATGAGCAGTTCTTC
NA	NA	12	TRBV20-1	TRBJ1-1	CSAEQRNTEAFF	TGCAGTGCTGAACAGCGGAACACTGAAGCTTTCTTT
NA	NA	13	TRBV2	TRBJ1-2	CASSEVREGGYTF	TGTGCCAGCAGTGAAGTCAGGGAGGGTGGCTACACCTTC
NA	once	14	TRBV15	TRBJ2-5	CATSRGVREWTQYF	TGTGCCACCAGCAGAGGGGTGAGGGAATGGACCCAGTACTTC
TRBD2	NA	13	TRBV19	TRBJ2-1	CASTSGGNNEQFF	TGTGCCAGTACCAGCGGGGGGAACAATGAGCAGTTCTTC
TRBD2	once	14	TRBV28	TRBJ2-5	CASSEGLAGQTQYF	TGTGCCAGCAGCGAAGGACTAGCCGGACAGACCCAGTACTTC
TRBD2	NA	21	TRBV4-2	TRBJ2-1	CASSLRRGTSGSPSSYNEQFF	TGTGCCAGCAGCCTTCGGAGGGGGACTAGCGGATCTCCCAGCTCCTACAATGAGCAGTTCTTC
NA	NA	12	TRBV14	TRBJ2-3	CASSQLPDTQYF	TGTGCCAGCAGCCAACTGCCAGATACGCAGTATTTT
NA	NA	16	TRBV29-1	TRBJ2-3	CSVEGKFAGAKGTQYF	TGCAGCGTTGAAGGGAAGTTTGCGGGGGCAAAGGGTACGCAGTATTTT